This T cell receptor beta chain was sequenced for a study of CD8+CD57+ T cells in acquired aplastic anemia. Genomic DNA served as template for TCR beta VDJ and CDR3 profiling. MiXCR, run by TCRdb on the reads, gives a single entry per CDR3 protein. The table has 150,000 to 200,000 distinct CDR3 sequences, around half seen once. Germline V gene sequence: CDR1 SNHLY, CDR2 FYNNEI. The V end was cut by 2 bases, the J end by 2 bases, with 7 bases between. The CDR3 extends over 13 amino acids. Selection for sequencing was limited to patients who had shown CD8+CD57+ cell expansion by flow cytometry. The TCR comes from a human donor with aplastic anemia. The rearrangement uses TRBV2 and TRBJ2-7; no clear D gene. Sample: sorted CD4+, CD8+, or CD8+CD57+ T cells (not recorded which) from PBMCs. CDR3 residues: CASSETLTYEQYF. The CDR3 bases are TGTGCCAGCAGTGAAACACTAACCTACGAGCAGTACTTC.